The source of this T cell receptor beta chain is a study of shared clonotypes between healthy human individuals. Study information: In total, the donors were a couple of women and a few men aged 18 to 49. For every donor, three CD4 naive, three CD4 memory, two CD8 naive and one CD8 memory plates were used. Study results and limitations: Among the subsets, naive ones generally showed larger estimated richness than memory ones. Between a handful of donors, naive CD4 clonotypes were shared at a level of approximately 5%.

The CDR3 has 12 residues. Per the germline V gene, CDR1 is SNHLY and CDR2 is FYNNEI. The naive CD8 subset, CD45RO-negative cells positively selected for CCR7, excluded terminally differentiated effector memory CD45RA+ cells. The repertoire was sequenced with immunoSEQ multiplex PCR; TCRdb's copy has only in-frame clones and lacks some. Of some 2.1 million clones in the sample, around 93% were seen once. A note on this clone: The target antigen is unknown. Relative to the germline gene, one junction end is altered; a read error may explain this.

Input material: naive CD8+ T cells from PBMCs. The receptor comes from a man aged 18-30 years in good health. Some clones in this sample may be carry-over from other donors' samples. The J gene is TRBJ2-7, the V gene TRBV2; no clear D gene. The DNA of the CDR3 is TGTGCCAGCAGGGAAGGTCCCTACGAGCAGTACTTC. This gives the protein CASREGPYEQYF.